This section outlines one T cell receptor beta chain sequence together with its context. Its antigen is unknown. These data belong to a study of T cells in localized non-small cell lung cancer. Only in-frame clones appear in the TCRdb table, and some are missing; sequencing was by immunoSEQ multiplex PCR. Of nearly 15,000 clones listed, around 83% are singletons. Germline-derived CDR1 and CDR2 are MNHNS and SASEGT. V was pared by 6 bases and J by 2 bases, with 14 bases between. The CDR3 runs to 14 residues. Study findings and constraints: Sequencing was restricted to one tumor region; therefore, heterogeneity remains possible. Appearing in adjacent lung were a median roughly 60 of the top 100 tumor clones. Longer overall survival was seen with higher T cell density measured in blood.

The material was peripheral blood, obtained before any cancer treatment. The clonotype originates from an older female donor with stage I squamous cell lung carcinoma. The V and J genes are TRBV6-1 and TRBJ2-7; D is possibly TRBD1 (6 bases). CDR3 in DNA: TGTGCCAGCAGGATAGGACAGATGACCTACGAGCAGTACTTC. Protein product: CASRIGQMTYEQYF.